This is a list of T cell receptor beta chains from one sample in a study of blood T cells in healthy people across ages. TCRdb analysed the 5' RACE reads with MiXCR anew, one entry per CDR3 protein. The data show roughly 550,000 distinct CDR3 sequences, less than 25% seen once. Another study also made use of these data, one on T cells of mothers and their children.

The material sequenced was blood. The receptors were gathered from a boy between 10 and 17 years old in good health. Both conserved end residues are trimmed from each CDR3.

V: TRBV9; J: TRBJ2-1; CDR3: ASSPTNNPYNEQF
V: TRBV30; J: TRBJ2-1; CDR3: AWSTGQYLQNNNNEQF
V: TRBV6-2/TRBV6-3; J: TRBJ1-5; CDR3: ASSYGGSQPQH
V: TRBV10-3; J: TRBJ2-7; CDR3: AISESPTGVDEQY
V: TRBV4-3; J: TRBJ2-1; CDR3: ASSQDPGVAEQF
V: TRBV28; J: TRBJ2-7; CDR3: ASSPLGTGVSYEQY
V: TRBV7-3; J: TRBJ1-5; CDR3: ASSLGDRYSNQPQH
V: TRBV14; J: TRBJ2-7; CDR3: ASSQDPLPAPLEQY
V: TRBV6-1; J: TRBJ2-1; CDR3: ASSDGQYSYNEQF
V: TRBV20-1; J: TRBJ2-5; CDR3: SAESGSRGETQY
V: TRBV12-3/TRBV12-4; J: TRBJ1-1; CDR3: ASSPTYTEAF
V: TRBV9; J: TRBJ2-3; CDR3: ASSPEEPASTDTQY
V: TRBV24-1; J: TRBJ1-5; CDR3: ATGQGDQPQH
V: TRBV5-6; J: TRBJ1-2; CDR3: ASSLSPNYGYT
V: TRBV2; J: TRBJ2-1; CDR3: ALGGLGYNEQF
V: TRBV9; J: TRBJ2-2; CDR3: ASSVGLAGPFNTGELF
V: TRBV5-1; J: TRBJ2-1; CDR3: ASSLDPDWNERF
V: TRBV6-5; J: TRBJ2-7; CDR3: ASSIRPRDSDGQY
V: TRBV10-3; J: TRBJ2-7; CDR3: AGGTGSYEQY
V: TRBV28; J: TRBJ1-3; CDR3: ASSKASLGGNTIY
V: TRBV7-9; J: TRBJ1-2; CDR3: ASSLGGTAEGYT
V: TRBV6-6; J: TRBJ1-5; CDR3: ASSYVNKNQPQH
V: TRBV7-2; J: TRBJ2-5; CDR3: ASSLAASGKETQY
V: TRBV7-8; J: TRBJ2-1; CDR3: ASSLERAGTYNEQF
V: TRBV6-6; J: TRBJ2-1; CDR3: ASSYVRVNEQF
V: TRBV20-1; J: TRBJ2-5; CDR3: SAKDRGYQETQY
V: TRBV9; J: TRBJ2-5; CDR3: ASRGVEETQY
V: TRBV6-1; J: TRBJ2-2; CDR3: ASSEARQGAGELF
V: TRBV20-1; J: TRBJ1-1; CDR3: SEQGRPEAF
V: TRBV7-2; J: TRBJ2-5; CDR3: ASSLGTSGTRDGEQY
V: TRBV6-5; J: -; CDR3: ASSYPTNEQF
V: TRBV5-1; J: TRBJ2-7; CDR3: ASSKDRGSYEQY
V: TRBV3-1; J: TRBJ1-1; CDR3: ASSRGDEAF
V: TRBV7-7; J: TRBJ2-5; CDR3: ASSLVTGPRGTQY
V: TRBV20-1; J: TRBJ1-1; CDR3: SASNARRSEAEAF
V: TRBV7-2; J: TRBJ1-1; CDR3: ASSAHTEAF
V: TRBV29-1; J: TRBJ1-5; CDR3: SVVDGSNQPQH
V: TRBV6-5; J: TRBJ2-7; CDR3: ASSYADSSSYEQY
V: TRBV7-9; J: TRBJ2-7; CDR3: ASAKQGAVTYEQY
V: TRBV5-1; J: TRBJ2-3; CDR3: ASSLAALGTDTQY
V: TRBV7-7; J: TRBJ2-5; CDR3: ASSLEAGGETQY
V: TRBV20-1; J: TRBJ1-2; CDR3: SARDPRGIGGYT
V: TRBV7-9; J: TRBJ2-5; CDR3: ASRPFLAGGQETQY
V: TRBV4-3; J: TRBJ2-1; CDR3: ANSQEIRGLNEQF
V: TRBV6-6; J: TRBJ2-2; CDR3: ASSSRENTGELF
V: TRBV29-1; J: -; CDR3: SVEDMGLAGGPEQF
V: TRBV3-1; J: TRBJ2-2; CDR3: AGTKRGAPGGTGELF
V: TRBV13; J: TRBJ1-3; CDR3: ASSLGTPSSGNTIY
V: TRBV10-3; J: TRBJ2-5; CDR3: AFRGQEKETQY
V: TRBV24-1; J: TRBJ2-7; CDR3: ATSEGGPLYEQY
V: TRBV6-6; J: TRBJ1-1; CDR3: ASRLTGENTEAF
V: TRBV5-1; J: TRBJ2-5; CDR3: ASSSGGDRAGETQY
V: TRBV19; J: TRBJ1-2; CDR3: ASSIEGTPNYGYT
V: TRBV29-1; J: -; CDR3: SALASSYEQY
V: TRBV4-3; J: TRBJ2-3; CDR3: ASSQEGAGGPDTQY
V: TRBV29-1; J: TRBJ2-4; CDR3: SVRVEQGTNRNIQY
V: TRBV7-2; J: TRBJ2-5; CDR3: ASSYGGGGRETQY